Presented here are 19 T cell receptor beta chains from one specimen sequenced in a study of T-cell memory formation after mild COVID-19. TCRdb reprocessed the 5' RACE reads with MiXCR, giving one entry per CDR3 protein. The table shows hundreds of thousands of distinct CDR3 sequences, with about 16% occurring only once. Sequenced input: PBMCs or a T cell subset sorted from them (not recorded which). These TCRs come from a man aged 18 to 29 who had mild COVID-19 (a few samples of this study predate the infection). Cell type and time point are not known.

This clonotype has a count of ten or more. The CDR3 region is CASSLIQGATHEQYV. In DNA form, the CDR3 reads TGTGCCAGCAGCTTAATCCAGGGGGCTACCCACGAGCAGTACGTC. This chain connects TRBV11-2 to TRBJ2-7, with 8 bases matching TRBD1. Germline V CDR1 and CDR2: SGHAT, FQNNGV. CDR3 length: 15 amino acids. Trimming removed 2 bases from V and 5 bases from J; junction bases left unmatched: 8.

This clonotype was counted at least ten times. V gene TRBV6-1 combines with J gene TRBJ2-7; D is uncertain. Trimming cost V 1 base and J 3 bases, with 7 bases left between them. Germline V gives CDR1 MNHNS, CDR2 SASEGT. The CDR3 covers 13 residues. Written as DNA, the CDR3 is TGTGCCAGCAGTGAAGGAGACCTCTACGAGCAGTACTTC. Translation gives CASSEGDLYEQYF.

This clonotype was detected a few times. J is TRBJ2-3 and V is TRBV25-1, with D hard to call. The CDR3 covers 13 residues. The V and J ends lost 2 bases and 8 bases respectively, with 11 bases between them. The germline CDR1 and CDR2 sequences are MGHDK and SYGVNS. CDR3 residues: CASSERARGTQYF. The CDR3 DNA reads TGTGCCAGCAGTGAACGGGCGCGAGGTACGCAGTATTTT.

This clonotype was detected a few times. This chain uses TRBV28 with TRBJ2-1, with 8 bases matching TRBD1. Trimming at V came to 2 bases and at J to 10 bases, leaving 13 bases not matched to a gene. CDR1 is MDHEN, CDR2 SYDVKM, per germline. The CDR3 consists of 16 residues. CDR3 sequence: CASSLGAGGTRVEQFF. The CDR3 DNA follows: TGTGCCAGCAGTTTAGGGGCAGGGGGCACGCGGGTAGAGCAGTTCTTC.

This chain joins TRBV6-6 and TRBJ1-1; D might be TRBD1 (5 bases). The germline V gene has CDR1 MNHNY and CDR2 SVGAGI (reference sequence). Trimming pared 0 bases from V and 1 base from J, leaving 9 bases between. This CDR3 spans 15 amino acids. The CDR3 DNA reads TGTGCCAGCAGTTACTCGAGTCAGGGGAACACTGAAGCTTTCTTT. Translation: CASSYSSQGNTEAFF.

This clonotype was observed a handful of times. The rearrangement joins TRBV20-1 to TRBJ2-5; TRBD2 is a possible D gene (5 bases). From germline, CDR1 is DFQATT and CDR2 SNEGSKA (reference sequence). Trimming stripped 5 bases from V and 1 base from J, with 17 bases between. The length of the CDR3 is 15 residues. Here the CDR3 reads CSALPLPRGQETQYF. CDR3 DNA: TGCAGTGCTCTACCCCTCCCCCGGGGCCAAGAGACCCAGTACTTC.

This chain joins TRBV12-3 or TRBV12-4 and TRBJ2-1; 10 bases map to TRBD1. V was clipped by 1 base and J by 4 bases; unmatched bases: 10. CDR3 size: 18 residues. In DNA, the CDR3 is TGTGCCAGCAGTTTAGTGGGGCTAGGGGACAGGGGTTACAATGAGCAGTTCTTC. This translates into CASSLVGLGDRGYNEQFF.

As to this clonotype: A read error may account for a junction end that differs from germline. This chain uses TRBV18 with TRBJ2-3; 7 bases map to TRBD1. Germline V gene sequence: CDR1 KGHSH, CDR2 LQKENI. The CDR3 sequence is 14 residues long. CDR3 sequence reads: CASSPKTGPDTQCF. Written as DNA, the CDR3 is TGTGCCAGCTCACCAAAGACAGGGCCAGATACGCAGTGTTTT.

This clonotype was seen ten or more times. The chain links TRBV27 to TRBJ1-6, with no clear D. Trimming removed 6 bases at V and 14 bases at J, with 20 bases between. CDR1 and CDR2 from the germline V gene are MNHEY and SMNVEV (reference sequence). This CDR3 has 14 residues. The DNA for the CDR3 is TGTGCCAGCAGCTTACAGTATTCGGTCAGCGCCCTCCACTTT. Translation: CASSLQYSVSALHF.

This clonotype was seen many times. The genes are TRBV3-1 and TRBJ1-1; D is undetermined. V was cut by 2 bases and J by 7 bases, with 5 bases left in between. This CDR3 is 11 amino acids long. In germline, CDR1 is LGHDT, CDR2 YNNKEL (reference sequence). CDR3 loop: CASSQRSEAFF. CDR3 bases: TGTGCCAGCAGCCAAAGGAGTGAAGCTTTCTTT.

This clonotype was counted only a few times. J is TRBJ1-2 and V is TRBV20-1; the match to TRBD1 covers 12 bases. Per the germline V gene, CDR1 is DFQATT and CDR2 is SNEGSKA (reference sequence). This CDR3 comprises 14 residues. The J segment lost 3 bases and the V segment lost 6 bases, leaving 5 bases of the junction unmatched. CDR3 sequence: CSAAGQGADYGYTF. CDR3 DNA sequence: TGCAGTGCGGCGGGACAGGGGGCGGACTATGGCTACACCTTC.

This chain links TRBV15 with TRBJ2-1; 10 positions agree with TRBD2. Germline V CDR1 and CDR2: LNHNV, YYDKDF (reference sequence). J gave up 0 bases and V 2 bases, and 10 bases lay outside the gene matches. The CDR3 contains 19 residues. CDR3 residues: CATSRPRLAGQSSYNEQFF. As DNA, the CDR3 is TGTGCCACCAGCAGACCACGACTAGCGGGTCAGAGCTCCTACAATGAGCAGTTCTTC.

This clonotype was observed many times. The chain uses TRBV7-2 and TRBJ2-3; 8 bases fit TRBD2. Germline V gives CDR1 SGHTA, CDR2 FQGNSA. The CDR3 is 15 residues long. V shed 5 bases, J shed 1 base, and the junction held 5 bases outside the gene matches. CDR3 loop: CASSAGTSRTDTQYF. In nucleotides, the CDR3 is TGTGCCAGCAGCGCCGGGACTAGTCGCACAGATACGCAGTATTTT.

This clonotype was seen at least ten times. The CDR3 loop reads CASSSGLDMNTEAFF. The DNA for the CDR3 is TGTGCCAGCAGCTCAGGCCTAGATATGAACACTGAAGCTTTCTTT. The J gene is TRBJ1-1, the V gene TRBV7-9; no firm D call. Germline V gene sequence: CDR1 SEHNR, CDR2 FQNEAQ (reference sequence). V was cut by 4 bases and J by 0 bases, with 12 bases left in between. This CDR3 spans 15 amino acids.

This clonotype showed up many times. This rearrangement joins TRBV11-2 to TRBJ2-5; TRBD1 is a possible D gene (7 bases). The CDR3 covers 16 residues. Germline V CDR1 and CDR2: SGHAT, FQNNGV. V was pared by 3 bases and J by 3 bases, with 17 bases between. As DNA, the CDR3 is TGTGCCAGCAGCTTTTTAGGAGGGGGCCTTAAAGAGACCCAGTACTTC. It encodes CASSFLGGGLKETQYF.

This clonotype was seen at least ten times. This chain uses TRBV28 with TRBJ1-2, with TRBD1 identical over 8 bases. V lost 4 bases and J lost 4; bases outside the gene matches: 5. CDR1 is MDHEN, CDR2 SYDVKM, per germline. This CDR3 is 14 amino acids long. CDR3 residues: CASSSQQGGYGYTF. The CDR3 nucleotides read TGTGCCAGCAGTTCCCAACAGGGGGGCTATGGCTACACCTTC.

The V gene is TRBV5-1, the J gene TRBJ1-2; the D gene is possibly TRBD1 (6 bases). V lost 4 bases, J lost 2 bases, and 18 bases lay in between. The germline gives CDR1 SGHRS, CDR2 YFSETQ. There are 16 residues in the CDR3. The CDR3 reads CASSPAGGRENYGYTF. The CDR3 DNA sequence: TGCGCCAGCAGCCCGGCGGGGGGGCGCGAGAACTATGGCTACACCTTC.

In nucleotides, the CDR3 is TGTGCCAGCAGCCCCTTTAGCGGGGTCCAAGAGACCCAGTACTTC. This sequence encodes CASSPFSGVQETQYF. The chain has TRBV2 and TRBJ2-5; 8 bases line up with TRBD2. This CDR3 has 15 amino acids. Germline V lookup: CDR1 SNHLY, CDR2 FYNNEI. Trimming took 6 bases from V and 1 from J; bases not matched to a gene: 7.

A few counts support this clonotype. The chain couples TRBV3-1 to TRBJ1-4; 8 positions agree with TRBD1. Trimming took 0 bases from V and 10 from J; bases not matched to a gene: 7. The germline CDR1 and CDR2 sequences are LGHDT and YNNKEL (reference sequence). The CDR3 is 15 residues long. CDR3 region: CASSQDLAGGGKLFF. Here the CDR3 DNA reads TGTGCCAGCAGCCAAGATCTGGCAGGGGGCGGAAAACTGTTTTTT. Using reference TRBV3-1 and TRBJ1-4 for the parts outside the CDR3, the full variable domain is DTAVSQTPKYLVTQMGNDKSIKCEQNLGHDTMYWYKQDSKKFLKIMFSYNNKELIINETVPNRFSPKSPDKAHLNLHINSLELGDSAVYFCASSQDLAGGGKLFFGSGTQLSVL.